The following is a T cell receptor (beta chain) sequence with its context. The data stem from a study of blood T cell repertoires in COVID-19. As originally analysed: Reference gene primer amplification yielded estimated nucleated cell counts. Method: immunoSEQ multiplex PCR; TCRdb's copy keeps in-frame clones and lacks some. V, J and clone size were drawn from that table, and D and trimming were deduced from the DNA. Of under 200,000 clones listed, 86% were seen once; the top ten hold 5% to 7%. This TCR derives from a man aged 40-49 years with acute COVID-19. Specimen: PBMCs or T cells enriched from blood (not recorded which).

In DNA form, the CDR3 reads TGTGCCACCCTTTTGGCAACTGAAGCTTTCTTT. It is translated as CATLLATEAFF. This rearrangement joins TRBV27 to TRBJ1-1; no firm D call. The CDR3 is made up of 11 amino acids. V lost 10 bases and J lost 5, with 11 bases in between. The germline gives CDR1 MNHEY, CDR2 SMNVEV (reference sequence).